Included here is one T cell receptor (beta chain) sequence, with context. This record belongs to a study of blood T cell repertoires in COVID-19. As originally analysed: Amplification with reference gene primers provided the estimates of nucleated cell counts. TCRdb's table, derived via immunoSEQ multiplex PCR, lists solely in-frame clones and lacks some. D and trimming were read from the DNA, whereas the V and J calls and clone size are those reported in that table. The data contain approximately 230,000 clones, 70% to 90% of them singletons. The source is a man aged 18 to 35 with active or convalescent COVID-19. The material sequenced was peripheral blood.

The CDR3 DNA follows: TGCGCCAGCAGCCAAGTGGGCGGGGATCCTAACTATGGCTACACCTTC. Translated, it gives CASSQVGGDPNYGYTF. The V call is TRBV4-3, the J call TRBJ1-2; unclear D gene. Trimming shortened V by 1 base and J by 0 bases, and 12 bases separated the two germline ends. The CDR3 sequence is 16 residues long. Germline V gene lookup returns CDR1 LGHNA and CDR2 YSLEER.